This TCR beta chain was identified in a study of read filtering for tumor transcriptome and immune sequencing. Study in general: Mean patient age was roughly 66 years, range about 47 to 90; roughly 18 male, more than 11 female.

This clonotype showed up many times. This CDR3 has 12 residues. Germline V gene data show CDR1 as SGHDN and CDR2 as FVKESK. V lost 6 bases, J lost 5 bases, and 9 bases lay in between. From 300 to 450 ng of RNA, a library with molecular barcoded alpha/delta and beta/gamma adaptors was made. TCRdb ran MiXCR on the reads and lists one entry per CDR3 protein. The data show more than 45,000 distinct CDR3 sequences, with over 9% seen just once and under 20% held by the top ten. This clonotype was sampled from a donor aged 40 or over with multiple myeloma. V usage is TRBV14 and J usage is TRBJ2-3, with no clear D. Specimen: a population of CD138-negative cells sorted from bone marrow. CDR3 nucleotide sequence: TGTGCCAGCAGTCAAAATGGAGATACGCAGTATTTT. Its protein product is CASSQNGDTQYF.